This T cell receptor (beta chain) originates from a study of control samples from healthy donors and cancer patients. The germline V gene encodes CDR1 SGHRS and CDR2 YFSETQ. The CDR3 totals 14 residues. Between the trimmed V and J ends, which lost 0 bases and 2 bases, there was a span of 8 bases. Produced via immunoSEQ multiplex PCR; TCRdb's table is partial and in-frame only. The data contain 150,000 or so clones, roughly 90% of them seen just once; the ten biggest clones take up roughly 2.7%. The TCR originated in a man aged 40-49 years in good health. The genes are TRBV5-1 and TRBJ2-5; D unresolved. The sequenced material came from blood. In nucleotides, the CDR3 is TGCGCCAGCAGCTTGGAGGCACCTCAAGAGACCCAGTACTTC. It yields the protein CASSLEAPQETQYF.